This T cell receptor (beta chain) was captured in a study of T cell repertoires in cytomegalovirus infection. Study-wide background: Matching HLA type, along with CMV infection, was indicated by public TCR beta signatures. General study findings and limits: HLA-C-restricted CMV-specific TCR beta clonotypes prevailed in the ex vivo response.

This clonotype was picked up many times. Its specificity is unknown. TCRdb fed the reads into MiXCR, producing one record per CDR3 protein. Found here are around 70,000 distinct CDR3 sequences, 4% of them singletons; the top ten hold around 21%. CDR3 length: 15 amino acids. Germline V gene data show CDR1 as SGHVS and CDR2 as FNYEAQ. V lost 0 bases to trimming and J lost 6 bases, with 15 bases between them. The sequencing input was PBMCs. This sequence joins TRBV7-6 and TRBJ2-7, with D tentatively TRBD1 or TRBD2 (6 bases each). This clonotype originated in a human donor in good health (CMV status not recorded). Some clones in this sample may be carry-over from other donors' samples. CDR3 sequence reads: CASSLARGAKAEQYF. As DNA, the CDR3 is TGTGCCAGCAGCTTAGCGAGGGGGGCTAAGGCCGAGCAGTACTTC.